One and the same sample provided the 5 T cell receptor beta chains below, sequenced in a study of regulatory T cells in long-lasting Graves disease. The time point: newly diagnosed GD, antithyroid drugs for less than 3 months. PBMC-extracted RNA yielded the TCR library. Library construction for TCR beta used iRepertoire HTBI primers and Arm-PCR of CDR3 regions. TCRdb reanalysed the multiplex PCR reads using MiXCR and keeps one entry per CDR3 protein. The sample shows about 440,000 distinct CDR3 sequences, 15% of them seen only once. In addition, the sample was reused for a study of T cells in Graves' hyperthyroidism and ophthalmopathy.

The specimen comprised peripheral blood mononuclear cells (PBMCs), sampled at new diagnosis, from a patient treated with antithyroid drugs. All receptors come from a woman between 25 and 40 years old with Graves disease.

This clonotype was seen repeatedly, ten times or more. The chain uses TRBV6-5 and TRBJ2-1, with 14 bases that match TRBD2. Losses at the gene ends were 4 bases for V and 6 bases for J; bases not matched to a gene: 8. Germline CDR1 and CDR2: MNHEY and SVGAGI. The CDR3 covers 17 residues. In DNA form, the CDR3 reads TGTGCCAGCAGTTCCACCGGGACTAGCGGGAGTTTCAATGAGCAGTTCTTC. This gives the protein CASSSTGTSGSFNEQFF.

This clonotype was counted ten times or more. The chain combines TRBV10-3 with TRBJ2-3; tentatively, D is TRBD2 (5 bases). Trimming took off 4 bases at V and 0 bases at J, with 26 bases between the two ends. Germline V CDR1 and CDR2: ENHRY, SYGVKD. The CDR3 contains 20 residues. For the CDR3, the DNA is TGTGCCATCAGTGGGACGGAGGACTGGATTACCTCTTCTAGCACAGATACGCAGTATTTT. Residues: CAISGTEDWITSSSTDTQYF.

This clonotype came up many times. The CDR3 DNA reads TGTGCCAGCAGACTAGCGGGAGCAGATACGCAGTATTTT. Residues: CASRLAGADTQYF. This sequence joins TRBV7-7 and TRBJ2-3; 11 nucleotides line up with TRBD2. CDR1 and CDR2 (germline): SSHAT, FNYEAQ (reference sequence). This CDR3 contains 13 residues. J lost 4 bases, V lost 6 bases, and 0 bases had no gene match.

This clonotype was recorded many times. This rearrangement joins TRBV18 to TRBJ1-2; D call uncertain. Germline V gene sequence: CDR1 KGHSH, CDR2 LQKENI. Trimming removed 0 bases at V and 0 bases at J, with 5 bases between. This CDR3 is built from 14 residues. The CDR3 bases are TGTGCCAGCTCACCACCGAGATCTAACTATGGCTACACCTTC. It is translated as CASSPPRSNYGYTF.

Ten or more counts support this clonotype. The V gene is TRBV12-3 or TRBV12-4, the J gene TRBJ1-1; TRBD1 matches at 7 bases. This CDR3 has 13 amino acids. V lost 6 bases and J lost 1; bases outside the gene matches: 2. The CDR3 protein is CASSRQGNTEAFF. Written as DNA, the CDR3 is TGTGCCAGCAGCCGACAGGGGAACACTGAAGCTTTCTTT.